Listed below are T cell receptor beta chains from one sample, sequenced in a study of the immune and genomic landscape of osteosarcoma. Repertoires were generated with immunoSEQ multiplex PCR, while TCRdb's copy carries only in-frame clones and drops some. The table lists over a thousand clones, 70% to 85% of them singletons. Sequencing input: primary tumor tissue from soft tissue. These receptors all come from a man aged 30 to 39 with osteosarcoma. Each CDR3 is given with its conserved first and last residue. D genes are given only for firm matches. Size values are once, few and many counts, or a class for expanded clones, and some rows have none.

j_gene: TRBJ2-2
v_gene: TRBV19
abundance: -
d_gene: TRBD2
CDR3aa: CASSIVGRASAGTGELFF
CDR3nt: TGTGCCAGTAGTATAGTGGGCAGGGCCTCAGCGGGGACCGGGGAGCTGTTTTTT

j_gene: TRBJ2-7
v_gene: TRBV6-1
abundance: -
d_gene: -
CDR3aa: CASSETYEQYF
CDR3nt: TGTGCCAGCAGTGAGACCTACGAGCAGTACTTC

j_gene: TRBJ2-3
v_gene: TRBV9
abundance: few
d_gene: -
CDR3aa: CASSVSPTDTQYF
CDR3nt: TGTGCCAGCAGCGTATCTCCCACAGATACGCAGTATTTT

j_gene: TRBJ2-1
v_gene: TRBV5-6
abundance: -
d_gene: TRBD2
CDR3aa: CASSNLGQRGGRLGNEQFF
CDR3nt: TGTGCCAGCAGCAACCTCGGGCAGCGGGGGGGCCGACTGGGCAATGAGCAGTTCTTC

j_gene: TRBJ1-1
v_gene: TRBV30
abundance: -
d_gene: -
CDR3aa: CAWSGVAGTEAFF
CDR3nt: TGTGCCTGGAGTGGTGTAGCTGGCACTGAAGCTTTCTTT

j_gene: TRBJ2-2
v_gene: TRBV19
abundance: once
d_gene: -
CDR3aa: CASSKNTGELFF
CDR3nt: TGTGCCAGTAGTAAAAACACCGGGGAGCTGTTTTTT

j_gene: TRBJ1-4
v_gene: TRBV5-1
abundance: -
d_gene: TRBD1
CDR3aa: CASSQGGQWTTNEKLFF
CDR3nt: TGCGCCAGCAGCCAGGGGGGCCAGTGGACAACTAATGAAAAACTGTTTTTT

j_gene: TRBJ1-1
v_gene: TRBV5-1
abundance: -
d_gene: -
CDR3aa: CASSWGGENTEAFF
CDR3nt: TGCGCCAGCAGCTGGGGTGGGGAAAACACTGAAGCTTTCTTT

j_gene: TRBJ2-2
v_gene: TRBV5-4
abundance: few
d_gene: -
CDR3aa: CASSQRTENTGELFF
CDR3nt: TGTGCCAGCAGCCAGAGGACAGAGAACACCGGGGAGCTGTTTTTT

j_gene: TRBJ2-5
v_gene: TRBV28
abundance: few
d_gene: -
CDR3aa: CATNQGWETQYF
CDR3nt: TGTGCCACTAATCAGGGCTGGGAGACCCAGTACTTC

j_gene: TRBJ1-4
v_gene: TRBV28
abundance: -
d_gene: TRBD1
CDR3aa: CASGLSGTDLPTNEKLFF
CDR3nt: TGTGCCAGCGGTCTCTCAGGGACAGACCTTCCAACTAATGAAAAACTGTTTTTT

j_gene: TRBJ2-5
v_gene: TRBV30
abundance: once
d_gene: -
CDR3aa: CAWSPQEETQYF
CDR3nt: TGTGCCTGGAGTCCCCAGGAAGAGACCCAGTACTTC

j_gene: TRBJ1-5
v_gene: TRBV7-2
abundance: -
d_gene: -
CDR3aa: CASREDTGQPQHF
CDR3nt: TGTGCCAGCAGAGAGGACACCGGTCAGCCCCAGCATTTT

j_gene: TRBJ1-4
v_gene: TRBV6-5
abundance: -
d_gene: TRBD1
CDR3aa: CASSYSGQINEKLFF
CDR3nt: TGTGCCAGCAGTTACTCGGGACAGATCAATGAAAAACTGTTTTTT

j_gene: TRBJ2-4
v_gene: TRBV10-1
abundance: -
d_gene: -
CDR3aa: CASSEDLSKNIQYF
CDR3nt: TGCGCCAGCAGTGAGGACTTGTCCAAAAACATTCAGTACTTC

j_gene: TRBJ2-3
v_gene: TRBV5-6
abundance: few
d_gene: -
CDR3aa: CASSRGPLSNF
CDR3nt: TGTGCCAGCAGCCGGGGACCCCTATCGAATTTT

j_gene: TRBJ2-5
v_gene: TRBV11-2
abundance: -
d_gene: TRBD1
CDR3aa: CASSSPAGGEMTQYF
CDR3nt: TGTGCCAGCAGCTCCCCGGCAGGGGGAGAGATGACCCAGTACTTC